Listed here is a single TCR beta chain. Its antigen remains unknown. Primers for the PCR totalled 60 Vbeta and 13 Jbeta. Repertoires were generated with immunoSEQ multiplex PCR, while TCRdb's copy carries only in-frame clones and drops some. The sample gives about 170,000 clones, 70% to 80% of which show up once; about 2% is in the top ten. CDR1 and CDR2 from the germline V gene are SGHAT and FQNNGV. CDR3 size: 15 residues. Trimming at V came to 1 base and at J to 5 bases, leaving 6 bases not matched to a gene. This entry comes from a study of cytomegalovirus exposure and HLA in healthy donors. Study-level findings and limits: Earlier findings revealed that most TCR beta V segments proved productive either about 87% or about 30% of the time. Analyses of presence/absence relied on an assumption of roughly uniform sequencing depth across donors. Indistinguishability led to the exclusion of some V segments, TRBV6-2 and TRBV6-3 included.

The sequence came from a woman aged 45-59 years in good health and CMV-seronegative. What was sequenced was PBMCs. This rearrangement joins TRBV11-2 to TRBJ1-1; TRBD1 agrees at 8 bases. As DNA, the CDR3 is TGTGCCAGCAGCTTAGTTCAGGGGGCGCGGACTGAAGCTTTCTTT. It translates to CASSLVQGARTEAFF.